A single sample gave rise to the 8 T cell receptor beta chains below, sequenced in a study of cytomegalovirus exposure and HLA in healthy donors. Primers for the PCR totalled 60 Vbeta and 13 Jbeta. Method: immunoSEQ multiplex PCR; TCRdb's copy keeps in-frame clones and lacks some. The top ten clones hold 3.4% of a sample with approximately 130,000 clones, 60% to 85% of them seen once. The sequenced material came from PBMCs. The receptors derive from a man aged 30 to 45 in good health and CMV-seronegative.

The V call is TRBV10-3, the J call TRBJ2-7; D is perhaps TRBD1 (6 bases). The V gene's germline CDR1 is ENHRY and CDR2 SYGVKD. V lost 4 bases to trimming and J lost 0 bases, with 13 bases between them. The CDR3 length is 15 residues. The CDR3 reads CAISGTARSSYEQYF. In DNA, the CDR3 is TGTGCCATCAGTGGGACAGCCAGGAGCTCCTACGAGCAGTACTTC.

V usage is TRBV7-9 and J usage is TRBJ1-3; 7 bases fit TRBD1. Trimming took 5 bases from V and 4 from J; bases not matched to a gene: 8. The CDR3 sequence is 15 residues long. From germline, CDR1 is SEHNR and CDR2 FQNEAQ (reference sequence). CDR3 sequence reads: CASSLTGEDGNTIYF. CDR3 DNA: TGTGCCAGCAGCCTAACAGGGGAGGACGGAAACACCATATATTTT.

V is TRBV11-2 and J is TRBJ2-1; D remains unclear. The germline V gene has CDR1 SGHAT and CDR2 FQNNGV. CDR3 length: 13 residues. V lost 1 base and J 3 bases, leaving 4 bases between the germline ends. The CDR3 DNA sequence: TGTGCCAGCAGCTTAGGCAGCTACAATGAGCAGTTCTTC. This translates into CASSLGSYNEQFF.

V gene TRBV27 combines with J gene TRBJ1-5; D uncertain. Per germline, CDR1 MNHEY and CDR2 SMNVEV (reference sequence). The ends were cut back, 3 bases at V and 1 base at J, with 10 bases in the middle. This CDR3 contains 15 residues. CDR3 sequence: CASSFAGGSNQPQHF. For the CDR3, the DNA is TGTGCCAGCAGTTTCGCCGGCGGAAGCAATCAGCCCCAGCATTTT.

This rearrangement joins TRBV5-4 to TRBJ2-1, with 10 bases identical to TRBD2. The CDR3 sequence is 16 residues long. CDR1 is SGHNT and CDR2 is YYREEE in the germline V gene (reference sequence). With V trimmed by 0 bases and J by 4 bases, 4 bases remained unmatched. CDR3 sequence: CASSLAASGSYNEQFF. Written as DNA, the CDR3 is TGTGCCAGCAGCTTGGCCGCTAGCGGGAGTTACAATGAGCAGTTCTTC.

The V call is TRBV7-9, the J call TRBJ2-7, with D perhaps matching TRBD2 (5 bases). V was pared by 0 bases and J by 0 bases, with 12 bases between. The CDR3 loop spans 16 amino acids. Germline CDR1 reads SEHNR; CDR2 reads FQNEAQ (reference sequence). CDR3 sequence reads: CASSLARGHGSYEQYF. DNA for the CDR3: TGTGCCAGCAGCTTAGCGCGAGGGCATGGCTCCTACGAGCAGTACTTC.

The chain combines TRBV19 with TRBJ1-2; TRBD1 matches at 7 bases. There are 16 residues in the CDR3. V lost 5 bases and J lost 2; bases outside the gene matches: 11. Germline V gene data show CDR1 as LNHDA and CDR2 as SQIVND (reference sequence). CDR3 region: CASSRSYRGSNYGYTF. DNA of the CDR3: TGTGCCAGTAGTCGATCATACAGGGGCTCAAACTATGGCTACACCTTC.

This clone showed up just a few times. The V call is TRBV10-2, the J call TRBJ2-7; possible D gene TRBD2, 6 bases. The CDR3 length is 11 residues. The V end was cut by 3 bases, the J end by 6 bases, with 6 bases between. CDR1 WSHSY and CDR2 SAAADI come from the germline V gene. CDR3 protein: CASSDGGEQYF. In nucleotides, the CDR3 is TGCGCCAGCAGTGACGGGGGCGAGCAGTACTTC.